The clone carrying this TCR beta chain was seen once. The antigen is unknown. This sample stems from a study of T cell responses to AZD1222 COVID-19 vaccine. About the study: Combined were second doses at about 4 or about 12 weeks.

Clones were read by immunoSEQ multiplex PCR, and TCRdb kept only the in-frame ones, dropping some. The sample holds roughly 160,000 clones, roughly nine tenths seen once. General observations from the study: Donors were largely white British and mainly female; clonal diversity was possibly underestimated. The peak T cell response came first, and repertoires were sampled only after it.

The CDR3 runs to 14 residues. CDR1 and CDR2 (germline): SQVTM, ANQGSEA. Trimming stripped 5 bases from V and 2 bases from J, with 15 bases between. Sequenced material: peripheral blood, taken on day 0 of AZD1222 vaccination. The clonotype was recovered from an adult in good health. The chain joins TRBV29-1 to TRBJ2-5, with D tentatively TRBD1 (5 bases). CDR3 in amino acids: CSVPSRTKQETQYF. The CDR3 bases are TGCAGCGTTCCTAGTAGGACAAAACAAGAGACCCAGTACTTC.